This T cell receptor (beta chain) was observed in a study of PD-L1 blockade in urothelial cancer. Study-wide context: Researchers looked at the blood 3 weeks (second dose) and 6 weeks after treatment began. The median number of T cells present in blood samples was approximately 130,000. Study-level findings and limits: By 3 weeks, tumor-associated blood clones had expanded more in durable-benefit patients.

As concerns this clone: Antigen unknown.

The time point: peripheral blood 6 weeks after treatment start. Using immunoSEQ multiplex PCR, the repertoire was profiled, and TCRdb retains in-frame clones only, with some absent. The profile shows 100,000 to 150,000 clones, more than 70% of them singletons. This specimen was PBMCs, taken around atezolizumab (anti-PD-L1) treatment. The sequence was obtained from a man aged 50-59 years with urothelial cancer.

CDR3 nucleotides: TGTGCCAGCAGTCCGATCGGGACAGCCTCCTACGAGCAGTACTTC. This codes for CASSPIGTASYEQYF. The chain joins TRBV6-6 to TRBJ2-7, with 7 bases fitting TRBD1. Per germline, CDR1 MNHNY and CDR2 SVGAGI (reference sequence). The CDR3 consists of 15 residues. V shed 5 bases, J shed 0 bases, and the junction held 7 bases outside the gene matches.